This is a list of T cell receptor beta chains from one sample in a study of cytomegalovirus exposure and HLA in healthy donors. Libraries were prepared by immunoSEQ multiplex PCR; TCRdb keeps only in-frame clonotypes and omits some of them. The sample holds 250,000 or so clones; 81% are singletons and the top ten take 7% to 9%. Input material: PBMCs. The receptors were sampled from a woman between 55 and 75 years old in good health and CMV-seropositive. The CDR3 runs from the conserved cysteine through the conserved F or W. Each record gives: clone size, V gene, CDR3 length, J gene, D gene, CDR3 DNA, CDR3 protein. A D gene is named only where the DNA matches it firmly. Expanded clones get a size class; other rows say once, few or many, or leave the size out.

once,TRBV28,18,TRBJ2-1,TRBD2,TGTGCCAGCAGTGGGACTAGCGGGAGGGCAAGCTCCTACAATGAGCAGTTCTTC,CASSGTSGRASSYNEQFF
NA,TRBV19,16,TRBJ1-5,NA,TGTGCCAGTAGTATACGCGTCGGGGTCGGCAATCAGCCCCAGCATTTT,CASSIRVGVGNQPQHF
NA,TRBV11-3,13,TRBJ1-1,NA,TGTGCCAGCAGCTTAGATAGGGGCACTGAAGCTTTCTTT,CASSLDRGTEAFF
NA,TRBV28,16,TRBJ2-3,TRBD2,TGTGCCAGCAGTTCTTTTAGCGGGAGGGGTGTAGATACGCAGTATTTT,CASSSFSGRGVDTQYF
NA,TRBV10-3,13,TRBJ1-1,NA,TGTGCCATCAGGAGGACCGAGGGCACTGAAGCTTTCTTT,CAIRRTEGTEAFF
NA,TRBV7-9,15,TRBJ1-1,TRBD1,TGTGCCAGCAGCTTCGCACAGGGGGTACAGACTGAAGCTTTCTTT,CASSFAQGVQTEAFF
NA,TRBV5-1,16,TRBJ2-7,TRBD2,TGCGCCAGCAGCCGAGAGACTAGCGGGAAATACTACGAGCAGTACTTC,CASSRETSGKYYEQYF
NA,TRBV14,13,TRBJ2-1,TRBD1,TGTGCCAGCAGCCAAGATGGGGGGACAGGGCTGTTCTTC,CASSQDGGTGLFF
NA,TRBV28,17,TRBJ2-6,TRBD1,TGTGCCAGCAGTATCCGACAGGGGTCCTCTGGGGCCAACGTCCTGACTTTC,CASSIRQGSSGANVLTF
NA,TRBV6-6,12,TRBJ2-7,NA,TGTGCCAGCAGCGACTCTTTCAAGGAGCAGTACTTC,CASSDSFKEQYF
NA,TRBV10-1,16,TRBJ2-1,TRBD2,TGCGCCAGCAGTGAGGGGGGACTAGGGTCCTACAATGAGCAGTTCTTC,CASSEGGLGSYNEQFF
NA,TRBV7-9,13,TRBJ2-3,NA,TGTGCCAGCAGCGCGGGGAACACAGATACGCAGTATTTT,CASSAGNTDTQYF
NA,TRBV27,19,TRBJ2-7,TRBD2,TGTGCCAGCAGCCCAGAGGGGACTAGCGGGAGGCCAAGCTCCTACGAGCAGTACTTC,CASSPEGTSGRPSSYEQYF
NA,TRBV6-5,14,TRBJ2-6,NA,TGTGCCAGCGGTAGGGGCTCTGGGGCCAACGTCCTGACTTTC,CASGRGSGANVLTF
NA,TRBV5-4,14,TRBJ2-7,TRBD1,TGTGCCAGCAGCCAAACGGGACAGGCCTACGAGCAGTACTTC,CASSQTGQAYEQYF
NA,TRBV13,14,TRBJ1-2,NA,TGTGCCAGCAGCTTAGGGCCGGGAAACTATGGCTACACCTTC,CASSLGPGNYGYTF
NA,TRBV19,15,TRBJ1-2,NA,TGTGCCAGTAGTACCCTTCCCGCGGGGGGTTATGGCTACACCTTC,CASSTLPAGGYGYTF
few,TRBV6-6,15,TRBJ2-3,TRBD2,TGTGCCAGCAGTCAACTAGCGGGAGTAGGAGATACGCAGTATTTT,CASSQLAGVGDTQYF
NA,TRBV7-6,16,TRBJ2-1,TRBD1,TGTGCCAGCAGCTCCCTGGACAGGGAGAAGAACAATGAGCAGTTCTTC,CASSSLDREKNNEQFF
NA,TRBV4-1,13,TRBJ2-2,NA,TGCGCCAGCAGCCAACACAGCACCGGGGAGCTGTTTTTT,CASSQHSTGELFF
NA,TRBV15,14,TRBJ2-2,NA,TGTGCCACCAGCCAGGGATCGAACACCGGGGAGCTGTTTTTT,CATSQGSNTGELFF
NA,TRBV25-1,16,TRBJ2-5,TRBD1,TGTGCCACCACTCCCCTTGGACAGGGGAGGTACGAGACCCAGTACTTC,CATTPLGQGRYETQYF
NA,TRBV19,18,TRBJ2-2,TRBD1,TGTGCCAGTAGTATGCTGGGCAGGGGGCTGCGGGGTCCCGGGGAGCTGTTTTTT,CASSMLGRGLRGPGELFF
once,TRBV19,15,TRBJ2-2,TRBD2,TGTGCCACCGCACGGGGGGGCGCGAACACCGGGGAGCTGTTTTTT,CATARGGANTGELFF
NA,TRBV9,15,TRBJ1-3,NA,TGTGCCAGCAGCGTAGTCGCAGGGGCTGGAAACACCATATATTTT,CASSVVAGAGNTIYF
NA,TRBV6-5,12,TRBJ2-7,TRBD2,TGTGCCAGCAGATCGACTAGCGACGAGCAGTACTTC,CASRSTSDEQYF
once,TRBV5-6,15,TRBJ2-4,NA,TGTGCCAGCAGCTTGGCGCGGGACCCCCGAAACATTCAGTACTTC,CASSLARDPRNIQYF
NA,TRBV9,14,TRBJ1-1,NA,TGTGCCAGCAGCGCAGCCCCCGGGGGCACTGAAGCTTTCTTT,CASSAAPGGTEAFF
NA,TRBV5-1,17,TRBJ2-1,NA,TGCGCCAGCAGCTTCCCCTTGGAAACGGGCTCCTACAATGAGCAGTTCTTC,CASSFPLETGSYNEQFF
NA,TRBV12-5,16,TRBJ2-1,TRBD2,TGTGCTAGTGGTTCGCCTAGCGGGGGGTCCTACAATGAGCAGTTCTTC,CASGSPSGGSYNEQFF
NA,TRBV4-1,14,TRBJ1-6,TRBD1,TGCGCCAGCAGCCAAGTGGGGGGACAGGTTCCCCTCCACTTT,CASSQVGGQVPLHF
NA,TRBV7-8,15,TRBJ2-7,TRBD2,TGTGCCAGCAGCCCTACGGAGGGACTACACTACGAGCAGTACTTC,CASSPTEGLHYEQYF
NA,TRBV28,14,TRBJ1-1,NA,TGTGCCAGCGGGGGGACGGGAGTGAACACTGAAGCTTTCTTT,CASGGTGVNTEAFF
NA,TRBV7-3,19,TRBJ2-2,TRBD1,TGTGCCAGCAGCTTATATGCCATAAAAGGGACAGGGGGGCACGGGGAGCTGTTTTTT,CASSLYAIKGTGGHGELFF
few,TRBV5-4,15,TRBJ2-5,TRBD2,TGTGCCAGCAGCTGGGGACTAGCGGCCCGGGAGACCCAGTACTTC,CASSWGLAARETQYF
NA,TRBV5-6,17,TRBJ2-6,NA,TGTGCCAGCAGCTTGATCCGACAGGCCTCTGGGGCCAACGTCCTGACTTTC,CASSLIRQASGANVLTF
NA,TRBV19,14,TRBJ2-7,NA,TGTGCCAGTAGCCAGGTGGGGCCTGGCTACGAGCAGTACTTC,CASSQVGPGYEQYF
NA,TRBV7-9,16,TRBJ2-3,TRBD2,TGTGCCAGCAGCCTTCTAGCGGGAGGGGAAGGAGATACGCAGTATTTT,CASSLLAGGEGDTQYF
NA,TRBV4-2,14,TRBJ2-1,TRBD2,TGTGTCAGCAGCCCGGGACTAGCTTTGAATGAGCAGTTCTTC,CVSSPGLALNEQFF
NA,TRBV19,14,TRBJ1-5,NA,TGTGCCAGTAGTATGGCGGTCAACAATCAGCCCCAGCATTTT,CASSMAVNNQPQHF
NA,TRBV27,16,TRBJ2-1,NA,TGTGCCACCCGAGGACTAGCTCCAGGGGGGTACAATGAGCAGTTCTTC,CATRGLAPGGYNEQFF